This T cell receptor beta chain is from a study of T cell repertoires in cytomegalovirus infection. Study background: Signatures in public TCR beta sequences pointed to both CMV infection and matching HLA type.

In this sample, this clonotype turned up a few times. Its specificity is unknown. TCRdb reanalysed the reads using MiXCR and keeps one entry per CDR3 protein. Of about 330,000 distinct CDR3 sequences in the sample, more than 8% were seen once. Study findings and constraints: The cumulative frequency of public TCR beta families identified carriers of CMV plus the relevant HLA. In two of eight donors, the top clonotype was HLA-C-restricted CMV-specific.

The CDR3 runs to 15 residues. Trimming shortened V by 2 bases and J by 9 bases, and 14 bases separated the two germline ends. Germline CDR1 reads SGHTA; CDR2 reads FQGTGA. This rearrangement joins TRBV7-3 to TRBJ1-6, with D perhaps TRBD1 (5 bases). This TCR came from a human donor in good health (CMV status not recorded). Some clones in this sample may be carry-over from other donors' samples. Sequenced input: PBMCs. The CDR3 region is CASSLGWGVGSPLHF. CDR3 nucleotides: TGTGCCAGCAGCTTAGGATGGGGGGTAGGTTCACCCCTCCACTTT.